This TCR beta chain was profiled in a study of a mutant IDH1 vaccine in newly diagnosed glioma. Study at large: Before enrollment, the patients had been treated with radiotherapy alone, temozolomide alone, or both together. Most of them had received both.

Trimming removed 3 bases at V and 8 bases at J, with 11 bases between. Per germline, CDR1 MNHEY and CDR2 SVGAGI. This CDR3 has 14 amino acids. Libraries were prepared by immunoSEQ multiplex PCR; TCRdb keeps only in-frame clonotypes and omits some of them. The sample shows just over 65,000 clones, roughly 83% of them seen only once. Findings and limits, study-wide: Top peripheral T cell clonotype shifts appeared unrelated to pseudoprogression. Detectable vaccine-induced immune responses arose in 93.3% of patients.

Time point indicated: week 35, safety follow-up. In every dose of vaccine, 300 ug of mutant IDH1 20-mer peptide was given alongside topical imiquimod. As concerns this clone: Its antigen is not identified.

The chain couples TRBV6-5 to TRBJ1-6, with a weak D call TRBD1 (5 bases). This TCR came from a young man with glioma. The starting material was PBMCs, obtained from a glioma patient whose treatment included an IDH1 peptide vaccine. As DNA, the CDR3 is TGTGCCAGCAGTTATAGGCAGGGTGATTCACCCCTCCACTTT. Residues: CASSYRQGDSPLHF.